A selection of T cell receptor beta chains follows, all from one sample in a study of cytomegalovirus exposure and HLA in healthy donors. TCRdb's table, derived via immunoSEQ multiplex PCR, lists solely in-frame clones and lacks some. Here the sample spans more than 150,000 clones, around 76% being singletons. Input material: PBMCs. The receptors here all came from a woman aged 25 to 45 in good health and CMV-seropositive. The CDR3 runs from the conserved cysteine through the conserved F or W. A D gene is named only where the DNA matches it firmly. Expanded clones are given a class, and other clones once, few, many or no size at all.

v_gene	j_gene	abundance	d_gene	CDR3nt	CDR3aa
TRBV5-1	TRBJ2-1	-	-	TGCGCCAGCAGCTTTGGAGGGAACAATGAGCAGTTCTTC	CASSFGGNNEQFF
TRBV7-9	TRBJ1-1	-	-	TGTGCCAGCAGCTTAGGAGCAGGTGAAGCTTTCTTT	CASSLGAGEAFF
TRBV4-2	TRBJ2-3	-	TRBD2	TGTGCCAGCAGCCAAGACTCGACTAGCGGGGTTACAGATACGCAGTATTTT	CASSQDSTSGVTDTQYF
TRBV5-1	TRBJ2-5	-	-	TGCGCCAGCAGTCGGGGGCAAGAGACCCAGTACTTC	CASSRGQETQYF
TRBV9	TRBJ1-3	-	-	TGTGCCAGCAGCGTAGCTACAGGACAGTATGGAAACACCATATATTTT	CASSVATGQYGNTIYF
TRBV19	TRBJ2-1	few	TRBD1	TGTGCCAGTAGAAAACAGGGGGCGTCAGACCACAATGAGCAGTTCTTC	CASRKQGASDHNEQFF
TRBV7-2	TRBJ2-2	-	TRBD1	TGTGCCAGCAGTCGTGGACAGGGGGGTCGCGGGGAGCTGTTTTTT	CASSRGQGGRGELFF
TRBV7-9	TRBJ2-1	-	TRBD2	TGTGCCAGCAGCCCCCGGGACTACCGACTCCACAGCTCCTACAATGAGCAGTTCTTC	CASSPRDYRLHSSYNEQFF
TRBV10-3	TRBJ2-1	-	-	TGTGCCCTGTCCTCCCAGGCAGGTCCCTACAATGAGCAGTTCTTC	CALSSQAGPYNEQFF
TRBV13	TRBJ1-3	-	-	TGTGCCAGCAGCCTACAGGGAAACACCATATATTTT	CASSLQGNTIYF
TRBV5-1	TRBJ2-3	few	-	TGCGCCAGCAGCCCATCTAGTAACACAGATACGCAGTATTTT	CASSPSSNTDTQYF
TRBV29-1	TRBJ1-1	-	-	TGCAGCTCGACCCAGGGGAACACTGAAGCTTTCTTT	CSSTQGNTEAFF
TRBV4-3	TRBJ1-6	-	-	TGCGCCAGCAGCCAAGACTTTGGGAGCTCCTATAATTCACCCCTCCACTTT	CASSQDFGSSYNSPLHF
TRBV27	TRBJ1-4	-	-	TGTGCCAGCAGGGCACGGAACTCACTAGGGGAAAAACTGTTTTTT	CASRARNSLGEKLFF
TRBV9	TRBJ1-6	-	-	TGTGCCAGCAGCTTTGACGACAGGCCCGATTATAATTCACCCCTCCACTTT	CASSFDDRPDYNSPLHF
TRBV11-2	TRBJ2-1	few	-	TGTGCCAGCAGCTTAGGAAGGGGCAATGAGCAGTTCTTC	CASSLGRGNEQFF
TRBV28	TRBJ2-1	-	TRBD2	TGTGCCAGCAGTTCCCCCGGGAGGGGGGCTGGAGATGAGCAGTTCTTC	CASSSPGRGAGDEQFF
TRBV4-3	TRBJ2-2	-	-	TGCGCCAGCAGCCAAGATGGGGCAGGGCTCACCGGGGAGCTGTTTTTT	CASSQDGAGLTGELFF
TRBV4-2	TRBJ2-1	-	TRBD2	TGTGCCAGCAGCCAAGGGACTAGCGGGGGAAATGAGCAGTTCTTC	CASSQGTSGGNEQFF
TRBV30	TRBJ2-6	-	TRBD1	TGTGCCTGGTGCCGGGACAGGGGGCCAGGAGGGGCCAACGGCCTGACTTTC	CAWCRDRGPGGANGLTF
TRBV5-1	TRBJ2-7	-	-	TGCGCCAGCAGCTTGGTCCCCGGGGACTACGAGCAGTACTTC	CASSLVPGDYEQYF
TRBV5-6	TRBJ2-5	-	TRBD1	TGTGCCAGCAGCCGCCCCCGACAGGGGGGAGAGACCCAGTACTTC	CASSRPRQGGETQYF
TRBV25-1	TRBJ1-1	-	-	TGTGCCAGCAGTGTCGGCGGTTTGAACACTGAAGCTTTCTTT	CASSVGGLNTEAFF
TRBV6-5	TRBJ1-1	-	-	TGTGCCAGCCTACAGGGAACTGAAGCTTTCTTT	CASLQGTEAFF
TRBV18	TRBJ2-3	-	-	TGTGCCAGCTCACCTCGGGCGGGGAGCACAGATACGCAGTATTTT	CASSPRAGSTDTQYF
TRBV7-2	TRBJ1-3	-	-	TGTGCCAGCAGCTTGGGGCAGGGAAACACCATATATTTT	CASSLGQGNTIYF
TRBV11-3	TRBJ1-3	few	TRBD1	TGTGCCAGCAGCCCTTGGGGGCACAGGGGCCAGAACACCATATATTTT	CASSPWGHRGQNTIYF
TRBV2	TRBJ2-3	few	TRBD2	TGTGCCAGCAGTGACCCTAGCGGGGTCCGAGGCGATACGCAGTATTTT	CASSDPSGVRGDTQYF
TRBV7-2	TRBJ2-7	-	TRBD1	TGTGCCAGCAGGGGGGGACAGGTTCAGTACTTC	CASRGGQVQYF
TRBV4-3	TRBJ2-1	-	TRBD1	TGCGCCAGCAGCCAGATAGCCTCAGGGGGAAGGTCCTACAATGAGCAGTTCTTC	CASSQIASGGRSYNEQFF
TRBV6-1	TRBJ1-1	-	TRBD1	TGTGCCAGCGGGCGGACAGGGGAGAGCACTGAAGCTTTCTTT	CASGRTGESTEAFF
TRBV29-1	TRBJ1-4	-	TRBD1	TGCAGCGTTGCCGGGACAGGGAAAGAAAAACTGTTTTTT	CSVAGTGKEKLFF
TRBV6-5	TRBJ1-6	-	-	TGTGCCAGCAGTTACGGGCAGCATAATTCACCCCTCCACTTT	CASSYGQHNSPLHF
TRBV6-1	TRBJ2-1	-	-	TGTGCCAGCAGTGAAACGGACTATGAGCAGTTCTTC	CASSETDYEQFF
TRBV11-3	TRBJ1-1	-	TRBD1	TGTGCCAGCAGCTCAACCCCGACAGGGGAGGGTGAAGCTTTCTTT	CASSSTPTGEGEAFF
TRBV7-9	TRBJ1-5	once	TRBD1	TGTTCCAGCAGCTCAACAGGGGGGGCTCCCAATCAGCCCCAGCATTTT	CSSSSTGGAPNQPQHF
TRBV28	TRBJ2-3	-	TRBD2	TGTGCCAGCCGATGGCGGGGGTGGGCAGATACGCAGTATTTT	CASRWRGWADTQYF
TRBV6-1	TRBJ2-3	once	-	TGTGCCAGCAGTGCCTGGACACCACTCTCTACCCCACAGCAGTATTTT	CASSAWTPLSTPQQYF
TRBV10-3	TRBJ2-1	-	TRBD2	TGTGCCACCCTGGAAGCGGGGGGAGGGGGTGAGCAGTTCTTC	CATLEAGGGGEQFF
TRBV5-5	TRBJ1-1	-	TRBD1	TGTGCCAGCAGCTTGCCCGACAGGGTGAACACTGAAGCTTTCTTT	CASSLPDRVNTEAFF
TRBV11-3	TRBJ1-2	-	TRBD1	TGTGCCAGCAGCCTCCAATCGACAGGGCGGGAAGGCTACACCTTC	CASSLQSTGREGYTF
TRBV4-1	TRBJ2-3	-	TRBD1	TGCGCCAGCAGCCCCCCAGGGGGCGCGGGAGATACGCAGTATTTT	CASSPPGGAGDTQYF
TRBV6-1	TRBJ2-3	once	-	TGTGCCAGCAGTGACGCGGGGCCGCAGTATTTT	CASSDAGPQYF
TRBV28	TRBJ1-6	-	-	TGTGCCAGCAGTTTCCCTCAGGGTGACAATTCACCCCTCCACTTT	CASSFPQGDNSPLHF
TRBV5-1	TRBJ2-5	-	-	TGCGCCAGCAGACAGGGCATCGGAGAGACCCAGTACTTC	CASRQGIGETQYF
TRBV9	TRBJ2-2	-	-	TGTGCCAGCAGCGTAGATGGGCCCCCGAACACCGGGGAGCTGTTTTTT	CASSVDGPPNTGELFF
TRBV7-6	TRBJ2-7	-	-	TGTGCCAGCAGCTTAGAAACAGGGTACACCTACGAGCAGTACTTC	CASSLETGYTYEQYF
TRBV4-1	TRBJ1-5	-	TRBD1	TGCGCCAGCAGCCTCTCGGACAGGGGAGATCAGCCCCAGCATTTT	CASSLSDRGDQPQHF
TRBV5-1	TRBJ1-1	-	TRBD1	TGCGCCAGCAGCTGGCGGGACAGGGAGAACACTGAAGCTTTCTTT	CASSWRDRENTEAFF
TRBV7-2	TRBJ2-3	-	-	TGTGCCAGCAGCTTCACGGGTCCTAGCACAGATACGCAGTATTTT	CASSFTGPSTDTQYF
TRBV2	TRBJ2-7	-	-	TGTGCCAGCAGAGACAGTTCCTACGAGCAGTACTTC	CASRDSSYEQYF
TRBV18	TRBJ1-5	-	-	TGTGCCAGCTCACCACAGTCGGAGGGGCCCCAGCATTTT	CASSPQSEGPQHF
TRBV28	TRBJ2-3	-	TRBD2	TGTGCCAGCAGGGTAGCGGGAGCTAGCACAGATACGCAGTATTTT	CASRVAGASTDTQYF